Listed below are T cell receptor beta chains from one sample, sequenced in a study of beta chain features in type 1 diabetes. Method: immunoSEQ multiplex PCR; TCRdb's copy keeps in-frame clones and lacks some. The table lists about 44,000 clones, 65% to 70% of them singletons, with more than 2% in the top ten. Specimen: Tregs from blood. The receptors were sampled from a woman under 30 with type 1 diabetes. The CDR3 runs from the conserved cysteine through the conserved F or W. D genes are given only for firm matches. A clone size is listed for some rows: how often the clone was seen (once, few, many), or a class if it is expanded.

D,J,V,size,CDR3,DNA
NA,TRBJ2-2,TRBV12-5,NA,CASGLGASAIGGELFF,TGTGCTAGTGGTTTGGGTGCTAGCGCTATCGGGGGGGAGCTGTTTTTT
NA,TRBJ1-2,TRBV29-1,once,CSVFTQVSYGYTF,TGCAGCGTTTTCACACAGGTATCCTATGGCTACACCTTC
TRBD1,TRBJ2-1,TRBV7-2,medium-sized,CASSSRTGQILNEQFF,TGTGCCAGCAGCTCCCGGACAGGGCAGATTTTGAATGAGCAGTTCTTC
NA,TRBJ2-1,TRBV9,once,CASSVDDSGYNEQFF,TGTGCCAGCAGCGTAGACGACAGTGGGTACAATGAGCAGTTCTTC
TRBD1,TRBJ2-1,TRBV19,NA,CASSRGQFLGAMNEQFF,TGTGCCAGTAGTAGGGGACAGTTCTTAGGGGCCATGAATGAGCAGTTCTTC
NA,TRBJ2-4,TRBV5-5,NA,CASSLWTDIAKNIQYF,TGTGCCAGCAGCTTGTGGACAGACATAGCCAAAAACATTCAGTACTTC
TRBD1,TRBJ2-7,TRBV7-2,NA,CASSLGQGAYEQYF,TGTGCCAGCAGCTTAGGCCAGGGGGCCTACGAGCAGTACTTC
TRBD1,TRBJ2-7,TRBV6-1,NA,CASRRQGLYEQYF,TGTGCCAGCAGGAGACAGGGGTTGTACGAGCAGTACTTC
TRBD2,TRBJ2-5,TRBV27,few,CASSLGLAGETQYF,TGTGCCAGCAGTTTGGGACTAGCGGGAGAGACCCAGTACTTC
NA,TRBJ2-3,TRBV11-2,NA,CASSLGAGSTQYF,TGTGCCAGCAGCTTAGGGGCAGGGTCTACGCAGTATTTT
TRBD2,TRBJ2-1,TRBV5-1,NA,CASSLWLAGKRRNEQFF,TGCGCCAGCAGCTTGTGGCTAGCGGGAAAGAGGCGCAATGAGCAGTTCTTC
TRBD1,TRBJ2-7,TRBV2,NA,CASRDRTGYEQYF,TGTGCCAGCAGGGACCGGACAGGTTACGAGCAGTACTTC
NA,TRBJ2-1,TRBV29-1,few,CSVRTVYNEQFF,TGCAGCGTCCGGACAGTCTACAATGAGCAGTTCTTC
NA,TRBJ2-2,TRBV11-1,once,CASSEGPTLAGELFF,TGTGCCAGCAGCGAGGGCCCGACCTTGGCCGGGGAGCTGTTTTTT
TRBD2,TRBJ2-1,TRBV4-2,NA,CASSQDLADKRNGQFF,TGTGCCAGCAGCCAAGACCTAGCGGATAAAAGGAATGGGCAGTTCTTC
TRBD2,TRBJ2-5,TRBV7-2,NA,CASSFQRGGETQYF,TGTGCCAGCAGCTTTCAGCGGGGCGGGGAGACCCAGTACTTC
TRBD2,TRBJ2-5,TRBV5-6,NA,CASSSSGGTEETQYF,TGTGCCAGCAGCTCCAGCGGGGGGACGGAAGAGACCCAGTACTTC
TRBD1,TRBJ1-5,TRBV6-1,few,CASSESYRQGDQPQHF,TGTGCCAGCAGTGAATCGTACCGACAGGGCGATCAGCCCCAGCATTTT
NA,TRBJ1-2,TRBV5-1,NA,CASSLTGHGYTF,TGCGCCAGCAGCTTGACAGGCCATGGCTACACCTTC
NA,TRBJ2-1,TRBV6-6,NA,CASSPASREQFF,TGTGCCAGCAGTCCTGCTTCTAGGGAGCAGTTCTTC
NA,TRBJ2-3,TRBV4-2,NA,CASSQDPAGTDTQYF,TGTGCCAGCAGCCAGGATCCAGCGGGCACAGATACGCAGTATTTT
TRBD1,TRBJ1-2,TRBV29-1,few,CSALWGEGAIGNGYTF,TGCAGCGCCTTATGGGGTGAGGGGGCGATAGGAAATGGCTACACCTTC
NA,TRBJ2-1,TRBV30,NA,CAWKGGRSYNEQFF,TGTGCCTGGAAGGGAGGTCGGTCCTACAATGAGCAGTTCTTC
TRBD1,TRBJ2-7,TRBV7-2,NA,CASSPQGQGPNEQYF,TGTGCCAGCAGCCCCCAGGGACAGGGTCCCAACGAGCAGTACTTC
NA,TRBJ1-1,TRBV30,NA,CAWSRGSRTEAFF,TGTGCCTGGAGTAGAGGGTCGAGAACTGAAGCTTTCTTT
NA,TRBJ1-2,TRBV14,few,CASSQATGYYGYTF,TGTGCCAGCAGCCAAGCGACAGGCTACTATGGCTACACCTTC
NA,TRBJ2-7,TRBV27,NA,CASRRAGPGYFYEQYF,TGTGCCAGCAGGAGAGCCGGCCCGGGTTATTTTTACGAGCAGTACTTC
TRBD1,TRBJ2-1,TRBV27,NA,CASTGWTGLAGEQFF,TGTGCCAGCACGGGTTGGACAGGGTTGGCTGGTGAGCAGTTCTTC
TRBD2,TRBJ2-1,TRBV5-4,few,CASSWLGAGGNEQFF,TGTGCCAGCAGCTGGCTAGGCGCGGGAGGAAATGAGCAGTTCTTC
NA,TRBJ1-2,TRBV28,NA,CASRKGVYYGYTF,TGTGCCAGCCGTAAGGGAGTTTACTATGGCTACACCTTC
NA,TRBJ2-1,TRBV5-5,NA,CASSHGQGGGNEQFF,TGTGCCAGCAGCCACGGGCAGGGAGGGGGCAATGAGCAGTTCTTC
TRBD1,TRBJ1-2,TRBV10-3,NA,CAISEARTGRSYGYTF,TGTGCCATCAGTGAGGCCCGGACAGGGAGAAGCTATGGCTACACCTTC
NA,TRBJ2-1,TRBV5-1,few,CASSFGTAVDEQFF,TGCGCCAGCAGCTTTGGTACGGCGGTGGATGAGCAGTTCTTC
NA,TRBJ1-1,TRBV5-4,NA,CASSLGGNTEAFF,TGTGCCAGCAGCTTGGGCGGTAACACTGAAGCTTTCTTT
TRBD2,TRBJ2-1,TRBV27,NA,CASSLQASGVGEQFF,TGTGCCAGCAGTTTACAGGCTAGCGGGGTAGGTGAGCAGTTCTTC
TRBD2,TRBJ2-1,TRBV18,NA,CASSPVAGGHNEQFF,TGTGCCAGCTCACCAGTCGCGGGAGGGCACAATGAGCAGTTCTTC
TRBD2,TRBJ2-1,TRBV4-3,few,CASTRTSGSPYNEQFF,TGCGCCAGCACAAGAACTAGCGGGAGCCCCTACAATGAGCAGTTCTTC
TRBD2,TRBJ2-7,TRBV4-3,NA,CASSQEATSGPYEQYF,TGCGCCAGCAGCCAAGAGGCCACTAGCGGACCCTACGAGCAGTACTTC
NA,TRBJ1-4,TRBV5-4,NA,CASSLAQGEKLFF,TGTGCCAGCAGCTTAGCCCAGGGGGAAAAACTGTTTTTT
NA,TRBJ1-1,TRBV11-2,NA,CASSSRRDGRPEAFF,TGTGCCAGCAGCTCGAGGCGGGACGGCAGACCTGAAGCTTTCTTT
NA,TRBJ2-4,TRBV19,medium-sized,CASSTQYGGQGRVQYF,TGTGCCAGTAGTACCCAATATGGCGGGCAGGGGAGGGTTCAGTACTTC
TRBD2,TRBJ2-7,TRBV14,NA,CASSDLAGARYEQYF,TGTGCCAGCAGTGACTTAGCGGGAGCTAGGTACGAGCAGTACTTC